The 28 T cell receptor beta chains below were found in one sample sequenced in a study of T cell responses to AZD1222 COVID-19 vaccine. Repertoires were generated with immunoSEQ multiplex PCR, while TCRdb's copy carries only in-frame clones and drops some. The profile shows approximately 100,000 clones, approximately 88% of them singletons. The sequenced sample was peripheral blood, obtained on day 0 of AZD1222 vaccination. The receptors come from an adult in good health.

The genes are TRBV9 and TRBJ2-7; D remains ambiguous. With 0 bases removed from V and 6 bases from J, the gap between germline ends came to 16 bases. This CDR3 contains 15 residues. Per the germline V gene, CDR1 is SGDLS and CDR2 is YYNGEE. The CDR3 is CASSVDSMSFSEQYF. CDR3 DNA sequence: TGTGCCAGCAGCGTAGATAGTATGAGTTTCTCCGAGCAGTACTTC. The whole variable domain, remainder taken from reference TRBV9 and TRBJ2-7, is DSGVTQTPKHLITATGQRVTLRCSPRSGDLSVYWYQQSLDQGLQFLIQYYNGEERAKGNILERFSAQQFPDLHSELNLSSLELGDSALYFCASSVDSMSFSEQYFGPGTRLTVT.

The table lists this clone with a few counts. The chain recombines TRBV9 with TRBJ2-1; D possibly corresponds to TRBD2 (7 bases). Looked up from germline, CDR1 is SGDLS and CDR2 is YYNGEE. The germline V and J ends were trimmed by 4 bases and 12 bases, with 17 bases remaining between them. CDR3 length: 13 residues. CDR3 in amino acids: CASSLSWGGRQFF. In DNA form, the CDR3 reads TGTGCCAGCAGCCTAAGCTGGGGGGGGCGGCAGTTCTTC.

V gene TRBV25-1 combines with J gene TRBJ2-3, with D perhaps being TRBD1 or TRBD2 (5 bases each). The germline V gene has CDR1 MGHDK and CDR2 SYGVNS. The length of the CDR3 is 15 residues. Trimming stripped 4 bases from V and 5 bases from J, with 16 bases between. For the CDR3, the DNA is TGTGCCAGCAGTGGCGTAGGTTTTGGGGGAGATACGCAGTATTTT. Amino acid sequence: CASSGVGFGGDTQYF.

This chain joins TRBV27 and TRBJ2-1, with D possibly called TRBD1 or TRBD2 (6 bases each). V was shortened by 1 base and J by 8 bases, with 15 bases between the two germline ends. Germline V CDR1 and CDR2: MNHEY, SMNVEV (reference sequence). The CDR3 runs 15 residues. In nucleotides, the CDR3 is TGTGCCAGCAGTTTATTCACAGGGAGGTTAGATGAGCAGTTCTTC. Protein: CASSLFTGRLDEQFF.

The chain is built from TRBV11-2 and TRBJ2-3; D assignment may be TRBD1 or TRBD2 (6 bases each). V was pared by 5 bases and J by 2 bases, with 23 bases between. This CDR3 comprises 18 residues. Germline loops: CDR1 SGHAT, CDR2 FQNNGV. DNA of the CDR3: TGTGCCAGCAGCCCCCACTGGGGGGCGGGCGCCCCCACAGATACGCAGTATTTT. It is translated as CASSPHWGAGAPTDTQYF. Full variable domain (outside the CDR3, taken from reference TRBV11-2 and TRBJ2-3): EAGVAQSPRYKIIEKRQSVAFWCNPISGHATLYWYQQILGQGPKLLIQFQNNGVVDDSQLPKDRFSAERLKGVDSTLKIQPAKLEDSAVYLCASSPHWGAGAPTDTQYFGPGTRLTVL.

The chain combines TRBV9 with TRBJ1-5, with D perhaps matching TRBD1 (6 bases). Trimming cost V 6 bases and J 3 bases, with 13 bases left between them. CDR1 and CDR2 from the germline V gene are SGDLS and YYNGEE. The length of the CDR3 is 14 residues. CDR3 region: CASNPGGHNQPQHF. The CDR3 DNA reads TGTGCCAGCAACCCGGGGGGCCACAATCAGCCCCAGCATTTT.

The V call is TRBV5-1, the J call TRBJ1-5; TRBD1 aligns across 7 bases. Trimming removed 5 bases from V and 7 bases from J; junction bases left unmatched: 15. Germline V gene lookup returns CDR1 SGHRS and CDR2 YFSETQ. The CDR3 covers 16 residues. CDR3 bases: TGCGCCAGCAGTACTCATAAGGGGGCTCATCGGCAGCCCCAGCATTTT. Encoded protein: CASSTHKGAHRQPQHF.

The rearrangement joins TRBV7-9 to TRBJ1-2; D perhaps matches TRBD1 (5 bases). V was trimmed by 1 base and J by 3 bases, leaving 12 bases between them. The CDR3 is 15 amino acids. Germline V gene lookup returns CDR1 SEHNR and CDR2 FQNEAQ (reference sequence). The CDR3 loop is CASSLVGRSDYGYTF. In DNA form, the CDR3 reads TGTGCCAGCAGCTTAGTGGGACGGTCCGACTATGGCTACACCTTC. Combining the CDR3 with reference TRBV7-9 and TRBJ1-2 gives the whole variable domain DTGVSQNPRHKITKRGQNVTFRCDPISEHNRLYWYRQTLGQGPEFLTYFQNEAQLEKSRLLSDRFSAERPKGSFSTLEIQRTEQGDSAMYLCASSLVGRSDYGYTFGSGTRLTVV.

CDR3 sequence (DNA): TGTGCCAGCAGCTCGGTGGGGGAGGACACTGAAGCTTTCTTT. Protein sequence: CASSSVGEDTEAFF. This chain connects TRBV7-8 to TRBJ1-1; perhaps TRBD1 as D (5 bases). The V and J ends lost 4 bases and 3 bases respectively, with 12 bases between them. The length of the CDR3 is 14 residues. Germline V lookup: CDR1 SGHVS, CDR2 FQNEAQ.

CDR3 in DNA: TGTGCCAGCAGCTTAGATAGCGGGGCCGCCTACAATGAGCAGTTCTTC. Translating it yields CASSLDSGAAYNEQFF. The V and J genes are TRBV13 and TRBJ2-1; 8 bases line up with TRBD2. Germline assignment: CDR1 PRHDT and CDR2 FYEKMQ (reference sequence). The CDR3 sequence is 16 residues long. The V and J ends lost 1 base and 2 bases, in that order; junction bases with no gene match: 4.

The chain recombines TRBV11-2 with TRBJ2-7; 8 bases fit TRBD1. CDR1 and CDR2 from the germline V gene are SGHAT and FQNNGV. V shed 4 bases and J 6 bases; nucleotides not matched to a gene: 14. The CDR3 is made up of 16 amino acids. CDR3 in amino acids: CASSSWTGLFSGEQYF. In DNA form, the CDR3 reads TGTGCCAGCAGCTCATGGACAGGGCTTTTTTCGGGCGAGCAGTACTTC.

V is TRBV4-1 and J is TRBJ1-4; D not resolved. The ends were cut back, 8 bases at V and 4 bases at J, with 23 bases in the middle. Germline lookup yields CDR1 MGHRA and CDR2 YSYEKL. The CDR3 sequence is 17 residues long. Written as DNA, the CDR3 is TGCGCCAGCGGTCAGCATAGGGCGGACCTTGGTAATGAAAAACTGTTTTTT. It is translated as CASGQHRADLGNEKLFF.

The chain has TRBV4-3 and TRBJ2-1; 13 bases fit TRBD2. V shed 4 bases and J 0 bases; nucleotides not matched to a gene: 12. This CDR3 contains 20 residues. The germline V gene has CDR1 LGHNA and CDR2 YSLEER. The CDR3 is CASSRTAGTSGKTSYNEQFF. The CDR3 DNA sequence: TGCGCCAGCAGCCGTACTGCCGGGACTAGCGGGAAGACCTCCTACAATGAGCAGTTCTTC.

V gene TRBV24-1 combines with J gene TRBJ2-5, with D unclear. V was shortened by 1 base and J by 3 bases, with 8 bases between the two germline ends. The V gene's germline CDR1 is KGHDR and CDR2 SFDVKD. This CDR3 has 14 amino acids. CDR3 region: CATSDLFQEETQYF. The CDR3 DNA reads as TGTGCCACCAGTGATTTATTCCAGGAAGAGACCCAGTACTTC.

The rearrangement joins TRBV6-6 to TRBJ1-1, with unresolved D. The V end was cut by 5 bases, the J end by 1 base, with 8 bases between. This CDR3 has 13 amino acids. Germline assignment: CDR1 MNHNY and CDR2 SVGAGI (reference sequence). This CDR3 is CASSTLRNTEAFF. CDR3 DNA: TGTGCCAGCAGTACCCTAAGGAACACTGAAGCTTTCTTT.

The DNA for the CDR3 is TGTGCCAGCAGCCTAGGGACTAGCCCTTACAATGAGCAGTTCTTC. Protein product: CASSLGTSPYNEQFF. V and J are TRBV14 and TRBJ2-1, with 9 positions matching TRBD2. V dropped 4 bases and J dropped 4; count of bases not matched to a gene: 5. Germline values: CDR1 SGHDN, CDR2 FVKESK. CDR3 length equals 15 residues.

This chain joins TRBV4-3 and TRBJ2-7; tentative D call: TRBD2 (6 bases). V was clipped by 6 bases and J by 3 bases, with 18 bases between them. Germline V gene lookup returns CDR1 LGHNA and CDR2 YSLEER. The CDR3 length is 15 residues. CDR3 DNA sequence: TGCGCCAGCAGTCCTAGCGAGGTCATGGTCTACGAGCAGTACTTC. It yields the protein CASSPSEVMVYEQYF.

This clone was seen only once. The chain joins TRBV11-2 to TRBJ1-1, with TRBD1 as a possible D gene (5 bases). V gave up 2 bases and J gave up 3 bases, with 13 bases separating them. The CDR3 is made up of 15 amino acids. The germline gives CDR1 SGHAT, CDR2 FQNNGV. For the CDR3, the DNA is TGTGCCAGCAGCTTAATTGGGACGGCCTACACTGAAGCTTTCTTT. Translated, it gives CASSLIGTAYTEAFF.

V and J are TRBV3-1 (or the pseudogene TRBV3-2) and TRBJ1-1, with 12 positions matching TRBD1. The junction had 6 bases not matched to a gene; V was cut back by 2 bases and J by 5 bases. CDR3 size: 16 residues. In germline, CDR1 is LGHDT, CDR2 YNNKEL (reference sequence). The CDR3 sequence: CASSQRRGQGATEAFF. The CDR3, as DNA: TGTGCCAGCAGCCAAAGACGGGGACAGGGGGCAACTGAAGCTTTCTTT.

The CDR3 loop reads CASSPGTGPIPFTDTQYF. The CDR3 nucleotides read TGTGCCAGCAGCCCAGGGACGGGACCCATCCCCTTCACAGATACGCAGTATTTT. V usage is TRBV28 and J usage is TRBJ2-3; D may correspond to TRBD1 or TRBD2 (5 bases each). This CDR3 region has 18 residues. Germline V gene sequence: CDR1 MDHEN, CDR2 SYDVKM. V was pared by 6 bases and J by 2 bases, with 24 bases between.

The CDR3 DNA follows: TGTGCCAGCAGTTACAAGCCGCTCTCCTACGAGCAGTACTTC. It yields the protein CASSYKPLSYEQYF. The chain is built from TRBV6-2 or TRBV6-3 and TRBJ2-7; no clear D. This CDR3 region has 14 residues. The germline gives CDR1 MNHEY, CDR2 SVGEGT. Trimming pared 2 bases from V and 0 bases from J, leaving 8 bases between.

CDR3 loop: CATSFRGQSSEQFF. The DNA for the CDR3 is TGTGCCACCTCCTTTAGGGGACAGAGCTCCGAGCAGTTCTTC. The chain employs TRBV2 and TRBJ2-1; 7 bases align to TRBD1. The CDR3 length is 14 residues. V shed 10 bases, J shed 10 bases, and the junction held 16 bases outside the gene matches. CDR1 is SNHLY, CDR2 FYNNEI, per germline.

The chain combines TRBV7-6 with TRBJ1-6; D unclear. The germline gives CDR1 SGHVS, CDR2 FNYEAQ. The germline V and J ends were trimmed by 2 bases and 0 bases, with 5 bases remaining between them. The CDR3 runs to 15 residues. CDR3 nucleotides: TGTGCCAGCAGCTTATCGAGCTCCTATAATTCACCCCTCCACTTT. Translation gives CASSLSSSYNSPLHF.

This chain connects TRBV24-1 to TRBJ2-7; 8 bases fit TRBD1. Germline lookup yields CDR1 KGHDR and CDR2 SFDVKD. Germline trimming cut 2 bases from V and 5 bases from J; bases unmatched to any gene: 10. The CDR3 totals 16 residues. CDR3 sequence (DNA): TGTGCCACCAGTGATTCTCAGGCGGCAGGGGGCGACGAGCAGTACTTC. Its protein is CATSDSQAAGGDEQYF.

The chain joins TRBV28 to TRBJ2-5, with D possibly TRBD1 on 6 matching bases. Germline CDR1 and CDR2: MDHEN and SYDVKM. The V gene lost 5 bases and the J gene lost 3 bases, with 16 bases spanning the gap. CDR3 length: 15 amino acids. The CDR3 nucleotides read TGTGCCAGCAGTCCCAAACAGGGTTTGAAAGAGACCCAGTACTTC. Protein: CASSPKQGLKETQYF.

This sequence joins TRBV19 and TRBJ1-1; D might be TRBD1 (5 bases). The CDR3 loop spans 15 amino acids. V was pared by 5 bases and J by 1 base, with 14 bases between. CDR1 and CDR2 (germline): LNHDA, SQIVND (reference sequence). The chain's CDR3 is CASSHWGRTNTEAFF. Here the CDR3 DNA reads TGTGCCAGTAGTCACTGGGGCAGGACGAACACTGAAGCTTTCTTT. Supplemented by reference TRBV19 and TRBJ1-1, the full variable domain reads DGGITQSPKYLFRKEGQNVTLSCEQNLNHDAMYWYRQDPGQGLRLIYYSQIVNDFQKGDIAEGYSVSREKKESFPLTVTSAQKNPTAFYLCASSHWGRTNTEAFFGQGTRLTVV.

This chain uses TRBV25-1 with TRBJ1-4; 7 bases are shared with TRBD1. Germline V CDR1 and CDR2: MGHDK, SYGVNS. V trimming: 7 bases; J trimming: 3 bases; junction bases outside the gene matches: 5. This CDR3 is 14 amino acids long. This chain's CDR3 is CASTRQGANEKLFF. For the CDR3, the DNA is TGTGCCAGCACCAGACAGGGTGCTAATGAAAAACTGTTTTTT.

The J gene is TRBJ1-2, the V gene TRBV7-2; 8 bases are shared with TRBD1. This CDR3 is built from 15 residues. Germline CDR1 SGHTA, CDR2 FQGNSA. J was trimmed by 8 bases and V by 4 bases; bases with no gene match: 12. The CDR3 spells CASSSYRGSLGGYTF. CDR3 sequence (DNA): TGTGCCAGCAGCTCCTACAGGGGGAGTCTGGGGGGCTACACCTTC.